This is a list of T cell receptor beta chains from one sample in a study of CD8 T cells in ankylosing spondylitis. MiXCR, applied by TCRdb to the 5' RACE reads, yields one record per CDR3 protein. In the table there are 250,000 to 350,000 distinct CDR3 sequences, around 19% of which are singletons. Sequenced material: blood, either unsorted or a sorted T cell fraction (not recorded which). The receptors here all came from a male donor with ankylosing spondylitis or in good health (not recorded which). Both conserved end residues are part of each CDR3. The D gene is left open where the match is weak. Clone size appears in some rows only: once, few, many, or a class for an expanded clone.

>NA|TRBV9|17|NA|TRBJ1-2
TGTGCCAGCAGCTCCGCGAGGTGGGGGGCGGACCCCCATGGCTACACCTTC
CASSSARWGADPHGYTF
>NA|TRBV24-1|16|NA|TRBJ2-3
TGTGCCACCAGTGATCCGGACATAACTAGCACAGATACGCAGTATTTT
CATSDPDITSTDTQYF
>NA|TRBV27|20|TRBD1|TRBJ2-1
TGTGCCAGCAGTGTCTCGAAAGGGGGCATGGGACCCCACTCCTACAATGAGCAGTTCTTC
CASSVSKGGMGPHSYNEQFF
>few|TRBV18|16|NA|TRBJ2-3
TGTGCCAGCTCACCCCGGGGCAGAGCTAGCACAGATACGCAGTATTTT
CASSPRGRASTDTQYF
>NA|TRBV3-1|14|NA|TRBJ1-2
TGTGCCAGCAGCCAAGGTGGGCAGGGCTATGGCTACACCTTC
CASSQGGQGYGYTF
>few|TRBV2|13|NA|TRBJ2-2
TGTGCCAGCGGCCTACCGGTAGGCGGGGAGCTGTTTTTT
CASGLPVGGELFF
>few|TRBV6-1|14|NA|TRBJ1-1
TGTGCCTCTAGCGGGGCAGGGATGAACACTGAAGCTTTCTTT
CASSGAGMNTEAFF
>NA|TRBV5-1|14|NA|TRBJ2-2
TGCGCCAGCAGCCCGAGACAGAACACCGGGGAGCTGTTTTTT
CASSPRQNTGELFF
>NA|TRBV28|12|NA|TRBJ1-2
TGTGCCAGCAGTTTATTGGGCTATGGCTACACCTTC
CASSLLGYGYTF
>few|TRBV5-1|14|NA|TRBJ2-3
TGCGCCAGCAGCTTGCGGGTTAGCACAGATACGCAGTATTTT
CASSLRVSTDTQYF
>NA|TRBV3-1|15|NA|TRBJ2-2
TGTGCCAGCAGCCAAGGCCCCGCGAACACCGGGGAGCTGTTTTTT
CASSQGPANTGELFF
>few|TRBV7-3|16|NA|TRBJ2-1
TGTGCCAGCAGCTTAGTAGCGACAGGCTCCTACAATGAGCAGTTCTTC
CASSLVATGSYNEQFF
>many|TRBV6-5|17|NA|TRBJ2-1
TGTGCCAGCAGTTACGCGGGCGGCGACGGGGGCTACAATGAGCAGTTCTTC
CASSYAGGDGGYNEQFF
>few|TRBV7-6|13|NA|TRBJ1-4
TGTGCCAGCAGCATGGGTGAGAATGAAAAACTGTTTTTT
CASSMGENEKLFF
>NA|TRBV15|16|TRBD2|TRBJ2-1
TGTGCCACCAGCAGAGAGCTAGCGGGAAGCTACAATGAGCAGTTCTTC
CATSRELAGSYNEQFF
>few|TRBV5-1|17|NA|TRBJ2-6
TGCGCCAGCAGCCCGGGACCCGAAAATACTAGGGCCAACGTCCTGACTTTC
CASSPGPENTRANVLTF
>few|TRBV20-1|14|NA|TRBJ1-2
TGCAGTGCTACCTCAGGACAGAGGAACTATGGCTACACCTTC
CSATSGQRNYGYTF
>NA|TRBV30|12|NA|TRBJ2-5
TGTGCCTGGACAGGGAACCAAGAGACCCAGTACTTC
CAWTGNQETQYF
>many|TRBV29-1|12|NA|TRBJ1-2
TGCAGCGTTGAACTCTTTAACTATGGCTACACCTTC
CSVELFNYGYTF
>NA|TRBV20-1|14|TRBD2|TRBJ2-1
TGCAGTGCCGTCTCCCCGGGAGGAACCAATGAGCAGTTCTTC
CSAVSPGGTNEQFF
>few|TRBV11-1|15|TRBD1|TRBJ2-5
TGTGCCAGCAGCTCTCAACACAGGGGTGGAGAGACCCAGTACTTC
CASSSQHRGGETQYF
>few|TRBV20-1|16|NA|TRBJ1-1
TGCAGTGCCCCGGACACTTTCTCCTGGGGGAACACTGAAGCTTTCTTT
CSAPDTFSWGNTEAFF
>once|TRBV5-1|14|NA|TRBJ2-2
TGCGCCAGCCGTTTGGAGGTGAACACCGGGGAGCTGTTTTTT
CASRLEVNTGELFF